Listed below are T cell receptor beta chains from one sample, sequenced in a study of T-cell reconstitution after alpha-beta-depleted transplantation in children. TCRdb ran MiXCR on the PCR reads and lists one entry per CDR3 protein. The data contain about 77,000 distinct CDR3 sequences, 15% to 20% of them seen just once; the ten biggest clones take up roughly half. The sample consisted of PBMCs, mostly from graft donor cells, taken 360 days after TCRalphabeta/CD19-depleted stem cell transplant. These receptors came from a male patient between 2 and 10 years old who had a stem cell transplant for acute lymphoblastic leukemia, so the T cells may come from the graft donor. Both conserved end residues are part of each CDR3. The D gene is left open where the match is weak. Clone size, where shown, is once, few, many, or a class for clones that have expanded.

v_call	d_call	clone_size	j_call	cdr3_aa	cdr3_nt
TRBV20-1	TRBD1	-	TRBJ1-4	CSAREGQTKLFF	TGCAGTGCTAGAGAGGGACAGACAAAACTGTTTTTT
TRBV2	-	few	TRBJ1-4	CASRYREFNEKLFF	TGTGCCAGCAGGTACAGGGAATTTAATGAAAAACTGTTTTTT
TRBV7-2	-	few	TRBJ1-2	CASSLAIRRREGADGYTF	TGTGCCAGCAGCTTAGCTATTCGCAGGAGGGAGGGAGCGGATGGCTACACCTTC
TRBV12-3/TRBV12-4	-	many	TRBJ2-1	CASSPSRIRWYNEQFF	TGTGCCAGCAGTCCATCACGAATTAGATGGTACAATGAGCAGTTCTTC
TRBV6-5	-	-	TRBJ1-2	CASSYSPAGGYTF	TGTGCCAGCAGTTACTCGCCGGCGGGTGGCTACACCTTC
TRBV5-6	TRBD1	few	TRBJ1-1	CASSLVGQGNTEAFF	TGTGCCAGCAGCTTGGTGGGACAGGGGAACACTGAAGCTTTCTTT
TRBV28	TRBD2	many	TRBJ2-7	CASSPWTSGSYEQYF	TGTGCCAGCAGCCCCTGGACTAGCGGGAGCTACGAGCAGTACTTC
TRBV6-5	-	-	TRBJ1-2	CASSYSKYFYGYTF	TGTGCCAGCAGTTACTCGAAATATTTCTATGGCTACACCTTC
TRBV5-1	TRBD2	many	TRBJ2-3	CASSTLAGPDTQYF	TGCGCCAGCAGCACACTAGCGGGACCAGATACGCAGTATTTT
TRBV20-1	-	-	TRBJ1-4	CSAKGVVEKLFF	TGCAGTGCTAAGGGGGTAGTAGAAAAACTGTTTTTT
TRBV6-5	TRBD1	few	TRBJ2-7	CASSYRDRWYEQYF	TGTGCCAGCAGTTACCGGGACAGGTGGTACGAGCAGTACTTC
TRBV7-9	-	-	TRBJ1-1	CASSLRGWGEDTEAFF	TGTGCCAGCAGCTTAAGGGGATGGGGGGAGGACACTGAAGCTTTCTTT
TRBV7-9	TRBD2	-	TRBJ2-3	CASSRLAAPDTQYF	TGTGCCAGCAGCCGACTAGCGGCCCCAGATACGCAGTATTTT
TRBV5-1	TRBD2	many	TRBJ2-1	CASSPTTLRTSGRAAFF	TGCGCCAGCAGCCCCACAACCCTGCGGACTAGCGGGAGGGCTGCGTTCTTC
TRBV5-1	TRBD1	many	TRBJ1-2	CASSQDRVDGYTF	TGCGCCAGCAGCCAGGACAGGGTGGATGGCTACACCTTC
TRBV5-6	TRBD1	few	TRBJ2-3	CASSFPGTGDRGTDTQYF	TGTGCCAGCAGCTTCCCCGGGACAGGGGATCGAGGCACAGATACGCAGTATTTT
TRBV20-1	TRBD2	few	TRBJ2-7	CSAINASGYYSYEQYF	TGCAGTGCTATTAACGCTAGCGGGTACTATTCCTACGAGCAGTACTTC
TRBV29-1	TRBD1	-	TRBJ2-7	CSVIPMRTGSYEQYF	TGCAGCGTCATCCCCATGAGGACAGGGTCCTACGAGCAGTACTTC
TRBV6-1	-	-	TRBJ1-1	CASSRLNTEAFF	TGTGCCAGCAGTAGACTGAACACTGAAGCTTTCTTT
TRBV7-9	-	few	TRBJ2-3	CASSLVAYTDTQYF	TGTGCCAGCAGCTTAGTAGCTTACACAGATACGCAGTATTTT
TRBV12-3/TRBV12-4	-	-	TRBJ2-3	CASSFWDPDTQYF	TGTGCCAGCAGTTTTTGGGACCCAGATACGCAGTATTTT
TRBV7-9	-	few	TRBJ2-4	CASSLGQFTKNIQYF	TGTGCCAGCAGCTTAGGACAATTCACCAAAAACATTCAGTACTTC
TRBV7-9	-	-	TRBJ1-2	CASSLVGGTAIGYGYTF	TGTGCCAGCAGCTTAGTAGGGGGTACAGCGATTGGCTATGGCTACACCTTC
TRBV4-1	-	-	TRBJ2-3	CASSSAVGPSRKDTQYF	TGCGCCAGCAGCTCGGCCGTGGGGCCAAGTCGGAAAGATACGCAGTATTTT
TRBV10-2	TRBD2	few	TRBJ2-7	CASRDSSTSGRSYEQYF	TGCGCCAGCAGAGACTCTTCAACTAGCGGGAGGTCCTACGAGCAGTACTTC
TRBV2	TRBD2	-	TRBJ2-1	CASSEGTRVEQFF	TGTGCCAGCAGTGAAGGGACTAGGGTTGAGCAGTTCTTC
TRBV2	-	few	TRBJ2-5	CASSDEYGETQYF	TGTGCCAGCAGTGACGAGTACGGAGAGACCCAGTACTTC
TRBV15	-	-	TRBJ2-7	CATSRGSRAGQYF	TGTGCCACCAGCAGAGGTTCTAGGGCTGGGCAGTACTTC
TRBV5-1	TRBD2	-	TRBJ2-1	CASSFGLAENNEQFF	TGCGCCAGCAGCTTCGGACTAGCGGAGAACAATGAGCAGTTCTTC
TRBV4-2	-	-	TRBJ2-7	CASSQGWSGPSYEQYF	TGTGCCAGCAGCCAAGGGTGGTCTGGACCCTCCTACGAGCAGTACTTC
TRBV5-1	TRBD2	few	TRBJ2-3	CASSRLAGVTDTQYF	TGCGCCAGCAGTCGGCTAGCGGGAGTGACAGATACGCAGTATTTT
TRBV6-5	-	-	TRBJ2-5	CASSYPTGRQETQYF	TGTGCCAGCAGTTACCCGACAGGACGACAAGAGACCCAGTACTTC
TRBV20-1	TRBD1	-	TRBJ1-6	CSARVQGALSSPLHF	TGCAGTGCTAGAGTTCAGGGGGCATTGAGTTCACCCCTCCACTTT
TRBV7-9	TRBD1	many	TRBJ1-6	CASSLLTGGDSPLHF	TGTGCCAGCAGTTTACTAACAGGGGGCGATTCACCCCTCCACTTT
TRBV29-1	TRBD1	few	TRBJ2-7	CSVVSGTGSYEQYF	TGCAGCGTTGTTTCTGGGACAGGCTCCTACGAGCAGTACTTC
TRBV27	-	-	TRBJ2-3	CASSLRPRGTLDTQYF	TGTGCCAGCAGTTTACGCCCTCGCGGGACTTTAGATACGCAGTATTTT
TRBV10-2	-	many	TRBJ2-1	CASSERSAPYNEQFF	TGCGCCAGCAGTGAGCGTAGCGCGCCCTACAATGAGCAGTTCTTC